This TCR beta chain was sequenced for a study of post-analysis software for immune sequencing data. Whole-study context: Clinical courses comprised relapsing-remitting, secondary progressive and progressive-relapsing multiple sclerosis.

General study results and limits: When compared against controls, multiple sclerosis patients showed significantly lower normalized Chao1 diversity. Four to six TRBV segments, including TRBV5-6, TRBV5-1 and TRBV20-1, were more frequent in patients than controls. The authors found that F measure strongly co-clustered same-batch samples.

Every TCR beta cDNA library bore unique molecular identifiers. TCRdb ran MiXCR on the PCR reads and lists one entry per CDR3 protein. The table has 600,000 to 750,000 distinct CDR3 sequences, approximately 60% seen once; the top ten hold about 10%. Per germline, CDR1 LNHDA and CDR2 SQIVND (reference sequence). This CDR3 spans 17 amino acids. V lost 4 bases to trimming and J lost 5 bases; unmatched junction nucleotides: 15. A note on this clonotype: The antigen remains unidentified.

Material: blood. This clonotype originated in a girl aged 2-9 years with multiple sclerosis. The chain links TRBV19 to TRBJ1-2; 8 nucleotides agree with TRBD1. The CDR3 bases are TGTGCCAGTAGTACCCCTCTGCAGGGGGCGTCTCTATATGGCTACACCTTC. It is translated as CASSTPLQGASLYGYTF.